The clone carrying this T cell receptor beta chain occurred many times. RNA transcripts provided the source from which TCR beta CDR3 regions were amplified. During a first-round RT-PCR of the TCR CDR3, the HTBI primer set was used. A single record per CDR3 protein comes from TCRdb applying MiXCR to the multiplex PCR reads. Of approximately 600,000 distinct CDR3 sequences in the sample, 15% to 20% were seen once. V was shortened by 0 bases and J by 0 bases, with 9 bases between the two germline ends. The V gene's germline CDR1 is SGHDT and CDR2 YYEEEE. The CDR3 totals 15 residues. The source of the sample is a study of T cells in Graves' hyperthyroidism and ophthalmopathy. Study-wide context: Before treatment of any kind, peripheral blood was taken at initial diagnosis.

The rearrangement joins TRBV5-6 to TRBJ1-1; D is ambiguous. This TCR derives from a woman aged 25 to 39 with Graves' hyperthyroidism. The sequenced material came from blood. Written as DNA, the CDR3 is TGTGCCAGCAGCTTGGTAAACAGCCTGAACACTGAAGCTTTCTTT. Translated, it gives CASSLVNSLNTEAFF.